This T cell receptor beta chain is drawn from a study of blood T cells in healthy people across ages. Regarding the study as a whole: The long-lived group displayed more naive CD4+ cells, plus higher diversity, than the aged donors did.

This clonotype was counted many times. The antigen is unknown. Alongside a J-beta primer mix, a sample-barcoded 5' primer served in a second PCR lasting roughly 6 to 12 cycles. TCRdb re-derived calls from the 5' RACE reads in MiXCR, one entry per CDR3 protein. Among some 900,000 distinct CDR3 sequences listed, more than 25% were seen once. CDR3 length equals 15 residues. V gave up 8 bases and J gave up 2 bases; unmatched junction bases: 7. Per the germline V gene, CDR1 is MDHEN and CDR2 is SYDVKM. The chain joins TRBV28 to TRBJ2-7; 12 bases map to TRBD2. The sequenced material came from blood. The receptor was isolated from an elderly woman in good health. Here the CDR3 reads CASWTSGVVPYEQYF. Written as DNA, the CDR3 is TGTGCCAGCTGGACTAGCGGGGTGGTACCCTACGAGCAGTACTTC.